This T cell receptor beta chain was obtained from a study of T cells in Graves' hyperthyroidism and ophthalmopathy. Regarding the study as a whole: Most expanded thyroid clonotypes above 0.001 recurred in blood. Researchers report that a 13 V-J model separated ophthalmopathy from stable hyperthyroidism.

The hyperthyroidism patients had all been newly diagnosed, and their disease duration was under 2 months. Their ages ranged from 18 to 65 years. On the basis of clinical symptoms, serum thyroxine and TRAb, thyroid ultrasound and orbital computed tomography, diagnoses were made. Regions amplified from RNA transcripts were the TCR beta CDR3 regions. Carried out on the TCR CDR3, a first-round RT-PCR used the HTBI primer set. MiXCR, applied by TCRdb to the multiplex PCR reads, yields one record per CDR3 protein. The table shows about 400,000 distinct CDR3 sequences, with around a sixth occurring only once. This clonotype was detected only a few times. Its antigen is still unknown. The V end lost 6 bases, the J end lost 0 bases, and 12 bases lay between the germline ends. The germline V gene has CDR1 ENHRY and CDR2 SYGVKD. This CDR3 comprises 14 residues.

The gene calls are TRBV10-3 and TRBJ2-7; the D is unclear. Sequenced input: blood. The clonotype originates from a woman younger than 35 with Graves' hyperthyroidism. The CDR3 DNA is TGTGCCATCAGATCCCAGGAGAGCTCCTACGAGCAGTACTTC. Translating it yields CAIRSQESSYEQYF.